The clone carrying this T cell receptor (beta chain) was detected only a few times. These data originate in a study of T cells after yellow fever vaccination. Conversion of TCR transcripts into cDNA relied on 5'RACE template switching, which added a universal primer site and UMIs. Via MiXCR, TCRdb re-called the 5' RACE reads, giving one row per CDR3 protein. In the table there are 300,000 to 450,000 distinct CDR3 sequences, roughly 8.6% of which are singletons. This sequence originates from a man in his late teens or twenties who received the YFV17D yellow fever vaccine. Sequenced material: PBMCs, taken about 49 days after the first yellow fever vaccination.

This CDR3 reads CASSFPPSNGGKNEQYV. For the CDR3, the DNA is TGTGCCAGCAGCTTCCCCCCCTCTAACGGGGGGAAAAACGAGCAGTACGTC. The chain couples TRBV11-1 to TRBJ2-7, with 7 nucleotides matching TRBD2. The J segment lost 5 bases and the V segment lost 3 bases, leaving 16 bases of the junction unmatched. The CDR3 is 17 amino acids. The germline CDR1 and CDR2 sequences are SGHAT and FQDESV (reference sequence).